What follows are 21 T cell receptor beta chains derived from one specimen sequenced in a study of blood T cell repertoires in COVID-19 (dated by TCRdb to 2018 to 2020). Libraries were constructed by the immunoSEQ multiplex PCR assay. What TCRdb holds here is the immuneACCESS table cut down to in-frame rearrangements. Part of the clones is not present; checked against another copy, under half of the missing clones reflect an unresolved V gene, and the others are unexplained. In all, the sample holds about 73,000 clones, and about 83% of those were seen once. The biggest ten clones account for 5.3% of the sample. Source material: peripheral blood. These receptor sequences come from a man aged 45-60 years with active COVID-19.

V usage is TRBV18 and J usage is TRBJ2-2; D is possibly TRBD1 (6 bases). V dropped 2 bases and J dropped 2 bases, with 15 bases sitting between them. The germline V gene has CDR1 KGHSH and CDR2 LQKENI. This CDR3 comprises 17 residues. The CDR3 DNA is TGTGCCAGCTCACCAGCCGGCTTACAGGGTAACACCGGGGAGCTGTTTTTT. Protein sequence: CASSPAGLQGNTGELFF. Filled out from reference TRBV18 and TRBJ2-2, the complete variable domain reads NAGVMQNPRHLVRRRGQEARLRCSPMKGHSHVYWYRQLPEEGLKFMVYLQKENIIDESGMPKERFSAEFPKEGPSILRIQQVVRGDSAAYFCASSPAGLQGNTGELFFGEGSRLTVL.

The genes are TRBV14 and TRBJ1-4; 7 bases match TRBD1. After removal of 5 bases from V and 10 bases from J, the junction contained 4 bases not matched to a gene. CDR1 SGHDN and CDR2 FVKESK come from the germline V gene. The CDR3 consists of 12 residues. The CDR3 DNA reads TGTGCCAGCAGCGTACAGGGGAGAAAACTGTTTTTT. Protein product: CASSVQGRKLFF. The whole variable domain, remainder taken from reference TRBV14 and TRBJ1-4, is EAGVTQFPSHSVIEKGQTVTLRCDPISGHDNLYWYRRVMGKEIKFLLHFVKESKQDESGMPNNRFLAERTGGTYSTLKVQPAELEDSGVYFCASSVQGRKLFFGSGTQLSVL.

This CDR3 reads CASLYLRGGIQYF. CDR3 DNA: TGTGCCAGCCTTTACTTGCGGGGGGGCATTCAGTACTTC. The chain uses TRBV28 and TRBJ2-4, with 9 nucleotides matching TRBD2. From germline, CDR1 is MDHEN and CDR2 SYDVKM. J gave up 9 bases and V 8 bases, and 8 bases lay outside the gene matches. The length of the CDR3 is 13 residues.

The chain's CDR3 is CATSGSGAASYNEQFF. DNA of the CDR3: TGTGCCACCAGTGGGTCCGGAGCGGCCTCCTACAATGAGCAGTTCTTC. The chain has TRBV24-1 and TRBJ2-1; D is perhaps TRBD2 (5 bases). Germline CDR1 KGHDR, CDR2 SFDVKD. With 5 bases removed from V and 0 bases from J, the gap between germline ends came to 13 bases. This CDR3 is 16 amino acids long.

This rearrangement joins TRBV24-1 to TRBJ1-2, with a tentative D call TRBD1 (5 bases). This CDR3 spans 15 amino acids. Per germline, CDR1 KGHDR and CDR2 SFDVKD. Trimming cost V 7 bases and J 1 base, with 15 bases left between them. The CDR3 coding sequence is TGTGCCACCAGCGCGAGGGGAGGAGGTAACTATGGCTACACCTTC. Protein sequence: CATSARGGGNYGYTF.

The chain couples TRBV24-1 to TRBJ2-3; D not resolved. V gave up 5 bases and J gave up 2 bases, with 13 bases separating them. CDR1 and CDR2 (germline): KGHDR, SFDVKD. CDR3 length: 15 amino acids. The CDR3 bases are TGTGCCACCAGTGCCTCTTACTCCACCACAGATACGCAGTATTTT. Translated, it gives CATSASYSTTDTQYF.

This chain uses TRBV18 with TRBJ2-1; 13 nucleotides agree with TRBD2. V shed 3 bases and J 6 bases; nucleotides not matched to a gene: 2. The germline gives CDR1 KGHSH, CDR2 LQKENI. This CDR3 spans 15 amino acids. Written as DNA, the CDR3 is TGTGCCAGCTCACCCACTAGCGGGAGGGCCAATGAGCAGTTCTTC. This translates into CASSPTSGRANEQFF.

The CDR3, as DNA: TGTGCCAGCAGCGTATCAGGGGGGAGCAGCACTGAAGCTTTCTTT. Its translation: CASSVSGGSSTEAFF. The chain couples TRBV9 to TRBJ1-1; 7 bases agree with TRBD1. The CDR3 extends over 15 amino acids. CDR1 and CDR2 (germline): SGDLS, YYNGEE. After removal of 1 base from V and 4 bases from J, the junction contained 7 bases not matched to a gene.

This chain connects TRBV6-5 to TRBJ1-1, with a weak D call TRBD1 (5 bases). Germline CDR1 reads MNHEY; CDR2 reads SVGAGI. The CDR3 length is 12 residues. V gave up 7 bases and J gave up 8 bases, with 14 bases separating them. CDR3 in amino acids: CASIRGEAEAFF. The CDR3 DNA reads TGTGCCAGCATCAGAGGGGAGGCCGAAGCTTTCTTT.

This clone has a single count. V gene TRBV3-1 (or the pseudogene TRBV3-2) combines with J gene TRBJ2-2, with 14 bases fitting TRBD2. The CDR3 covers 20 residues. Germline assignment: CDR1 LGHDT and CDR2 YNNKEL (reference sequence). Unmatched junction bases numbered 13, after V lost 0 bases and J lost 7 bases. The DNA of the CDR3 is TGTGCCAGCAGCCAAGAACTGGTAGGGGGACTAGCGGGAGACGTCGGGGAGCTGTTTTTT. Translated: CASSQELVGGLAGDVGELFF.

The genes are TRBV6-1 and TRBJ1-3, with 10 bases that match TRBD1. Germline CDR1 MNHNS, CDR2 SASEGT. The CDR3 is made up of 18 amino acids. Germline trimming cut 2 bases from V and 4 bases from J; bases unmatched to any gene: 11. DNA of the CDR3: TGTGCCAGCAGTGAATGGGACAGGGGCCTCAGGTGGGGAAACACCATATATTTT. Translation: CASSEWDRGLRWGNTIYF.

The J gene is TRBJ2-3, the V gene TRBV7-3; unclear D gene. The CDR3 has 13 amino acids. Germline lookup yields CDR1 SGHTA and CDR2 FQGTGA. V was clipped by 5 bases and J by 2 bases, with 8 bases between them. The DNA for the CDR3 is TGTGCCAGCAGCCCCAGGAACACAGATACGCAGTATTTT. Translated, it gives CASSPRNTDTQYF.

Comment on this clone: The junction and the germline gene differ at one end; a read error may be behind it. V usage is TRBV7-7 and J usage is TRBJ2-5, with TRBD2 identical over 8 bases. This CDR3 has 15 residues. The germline gives CDR1 SSHAT, CDR2 FNYEAQ (reference sequence). CDR3 in amino acids: CASSLAGGLGETQYF. The CDR3 DNA reads TGTGCTAGCAGCCTCGCGGGGGGATTGGGCGAGACCCAGTACTTC.

The chain couples TRBV5-4 to TRBJ2-6; the D gene is possibly TRBD2 (6 bases). With 4 bases removed from V and 3 bases from J, the gap between germline ends came to 14 bases. The CDR3 is 16 amino acids. The germline V gene has CDR1 SGHNT and CDR2 YYREEE (reference sequence). CDR3 protein: CASSGGTGGGANVLTF. The CDR3 DNA follows: TGTGCCAGCAGCGGGGGGACGGGCGGTGGGGCCAACGTCCTGACTTTC.

The rearrangement links TRBV7-8 to TRBJ2-3, with D tentatively TRBD2 (5 bases). The ends were cut back, 6 bases at V and 0 bases at J, with 7 bases in the middle. The CDR3 is made up of 13 amino acids. Germline V gene lookup returns CDR1 SGHVS and CDR2 FQNEAQ. CDR3 sequence: CASRRTSTDTQYF. CDR3 bases: TGTGCCAGCAGACGGACTAGCACAGATACGCAGTATTTT.

This sequence joins TRBV5-1 and TRBJ2-7, with D possibly TRBD2 on 5 matching bases. The V end was cut by 0 bases, the J end by 4 bases, with 17 bases between. CDR1 and CDR2 from the germline V gene are SGHRS and YFSETQ. The CDR3 length is 16 residues. CDR3 sequence (DNA): TGCGCCAGCAGCTTGGGGTGGCCTGGAGCGGTTTACGAGCAGTACTTC. This codes for CASSLGWPGAVYEQYF.

The chain combines TRBV7-3 with TRBJ1-1; D remains ambiguous. V shed 5 bases and J shed 5 bases, with 15 bases lying between them. The CDR3 runs to 14 residues. Germline V gene lookup returns CDR1 SGHTA and CDR2 FQGTGA. Here the CDR3 reads CASSHLGYPTEAFF. The CDR3 DNA sequence: TGTGCCAGCAGCCATTTGGGCTACCCGACTGAAGCTTTCTTT.

The chain carries TRBV29-1 and TRBJ2-3, with a tentative D call TRBD1 (6 bases). V shed 0 bases and J shed 5 bases, with 18 bases lying between them. This CDR3 contains 16 residues. Germline V gene sequence: CDR1 SQVTM, CDR2 ANQGSEA. As DNA, the CDR3 is TGCAGCGTTGAAGATCCGGCAGGGGAACAGATAGATACGCAGTATTTT. Its translation is CSVEDPAGEQIDTQYF.

J is TRBJ1-5 and V is TRBV27; no clear D gene. Trimming cost V 3 bases and J 2 bases, with 14 bases left between them. The CDR3 is 16 residues long. The germline CDR1 and CDR2 sequences are MNHEY and SMNVEV (reference sequence). The CDR3 coding sequence is TGTGCCAGCAGTTTGGAGGGCAGTTTAGGCAATCAGCCCCAGCATTTT. Translating it yields CASSLEGSLGNQPQHF.

V and J are TRBV19 and TRBJ1-6, with D unresolved. The CDR3 consists of 15 residues. V was pared by 1 base and J by 3 bases, with 7 bases between. Looked up from germline, CDR1 is LNHDA and CDR2 is SQIVND (reference sequence). CDR3 sequence (DNA): TGTGCCAGTAGTATAGCCGCACACTATAATTCACCCCTCCACTTT. It specifies CASSIAAHYNSPLHF.

The chain links TRBV19 to TRBJ2-1, with 7 bases lining up with TRBD2. V shed 10 bases and J 10 bases; nucleotides not matched to a gene: 16. Per germline, CDR1 LNHDA and CDR2 SQIVND (reference sequence). The CDR3 spans 14 residues. The CDR3 reads CATRFGTTSFEQFF. The DNA of the CDR3 is TGTGCCACCCGTTTCGGGACTACGTCTTTCGAGCAGTTCTTC. The complete variable domain, with remaining parts taken from reference TRBV19 and TRBJ2-1, reads DGGITQSPKYLFRKEGQNVTLSCEQNLNHDAMYWYRQDPGQGLRLIYYSQIVNDFQKGDIAEGYSVSREKKESFPLTVTSAQKNPTAFYLCATRFGTTSFEQFFGPGTRLTVL.